The clone carrying this TCR beta chain was detected many times. These data originate in a study of patients and donors after allogeneic stem cell transplantation. This CDR3 is 14 amino acids long. Germline V CDR1 and CDR2: SGHRS, YFSETQ. Deletions cut 4 bases from V and 4 bases from J, with 11 bases between. TCRdb reanalysed the RT-PCR reads using MiXCR and keeps one entry per CDR3 protein. Among 87,000 or so distinct CDR3 sequences listed, roughly 5.2% were seen once. The TCR originated in a human donor who was either an allogeneic HSCT recipient or a stem cell or donor lymphocyte infusion donor (not recorded which). It is not recorded whose cells these are; they may come from a transplant donor. This rearrangement joins TRBV5-1 to TRBJ2-2; D not certain. The sequenced sample was blood, either unsorted or a sorted T cell fraction (not recorded which). CDR3 bases: TGCGCCAGCAGCCGGGCCGGAGCCACCGGGGAGCTGTTTTTT. It encodes CASSRAGATGELFF. Variable domain in full (rest from reference TRBV5-1 and TRBJ2-2): KAGVTQTPRYLIKTRGQQVTLSCSPISGHRSVSWYQQTPGQGLQFLFEYFSETQRNKGNFPGRFSGRQFSNSRSEMNVSTLELGDSALYLCASSRAGATGELFFGEGSRLTVL.